This T cell receptor beta chain was recovered during a study of blood T cell repertoires in COVID-19. Across the study: Samples came from the United States, Italy and Spain, spanning acute and convalescent COVID-19. T cells, B-cell-depleted T cells, or PBMCs supplied cDNA or gDNA.

Per the authors' pipeline: Using reference gene primer amplification, nucleated cell counts were estimated. Using immunoSEQ multiplex PCR, the repertoire was profiled, and TCRdb retains in-frame clones only, with some absent. D and trimming come from the DNA, and the V and J calls and clone size come from that table. The profile shows 61,000 or so clones, 70% to 90% of them singletons. The V and J ends lost 0 bases and 4 bases respectively, with 12 bases between them. Germline V CDR1 and CDR2: MGHRA, YSYEKL. The CDR3 has 15 amino acids. The sample comprised peripheral blood. The chain is built from TRBV4-1 and TRBJ1-2; unclear D gene. The sequence was obtained from a woman older than 75 with active COVID-19. The CDR3 protein is CASSQEREAGYGYTF. The CDR3 DNA reads as TGCGCCAGCAGCCAAGAGAGAGAGGCGGGCTATGGCTACACCTTC.